This T cell receptor (beta chain) stems from a study of T cell clonality in common variable immunodeficiency. Regarding the study as a whole: Shared TCRbeta clones were fewer between CVID subjects than controls. Common variable immunodeficiency TCR beta sequences reportedly had fewer deletions and N-nucleotide insertions.

This clone is deemed medium-sized (0.01 to 0.1%). Its antigen remains unknown. Read data end 3 residues before the CDR3 end; the end is taken from the germline J gene. Most patients and controls had Caucasian heritage. V was pared by 4 bases and J by 9 bases, with 7 bases of the junction left unmatched. Germline values: CDR1 MNHEY, CDR2 SMNVEV (reference sequence). The CDR3 is 14 amino acids. Measured with immunoSEQ multiplex PCR; TCRdb has only the in-frame clones, and not every one. In total the sample includes thousands of clones, none of them seen once. The receptor was derived from a human donor with common variable immunodeficiency. The sequencing sample was made of peripheral blood mononuclear cells. The chain uses TRBV27 and TRBJ2-1; 9 bases are shared with TRBD2. CDR3 residues: CASSWLAGSGEQFF. Partial CDR3 DNA: TGTGCCAGCAGTTGGCTAGCGGGGTCAGGTGAG.